This TCR beta chain was identified in a study of blood T cells in healthy people across ages (dated by TCRdb to the mid-2010s). A note on the overall study: Template switching captured roughly one uniquely barcoded TCR beta cDNA molecule per two T cells in model experiments. The donors were divided into four age groups: young (average about 16 years), middle-aged (approximately 39), aged (roughly 60) and long-lived (approximately 74). The study analyzed two additional independent replicas of 1 million unique cDNA reads from the same blood draw for two donors, one aged 18 to 30 and one aged 80 or older. To track age-related changes in TCR beta repertoire diversity, the study relied on deep sequencing normalized with unique cDNA molecular identifiers. To avoid experimental bias, donors of different ages were spread randomly across the sequencing lanes. Study-wide findings and limitations: Since profiling was done on bulk unsorted PBMCs, naive and antigen-experienced compartments could not be conclusively compared. The long-lived group showed more naive CD4+ T cells, fewer expanded clones and increased TCR diversity than the aged group, suggesting age selection. The CMV infection status of donors was not known, potentially confounding age-related changes in expanded clonotypes. The percentage of naive T cells measured by flow cytometry correlated strongly with observed TCR beta diversity. Total diversity estimates from one million sequenced T cells were considered lower bounds and underestimates. Observed TCR beta diversity per million T cells fell roughly linearly with age, and a significant reduction was already apparent by age approximately 40.

Systemically healthy Caucasian individuals from Russia, 39 in total and aged about 6 to 90 years, were included as donors. Around 9.8 milliliters of peripheral blood were collected from each donor into EDTA-treated Vacutainer tubes. Ficoll-Paque density-gradient centrifugation was used to isolate PBMCs, with at least 6.5 million per sample. Trizol reagent was used to extract total RNA from the PBMCs, yielding at least 5 micrograms per sample. The percentages of naive CD45RAhigh/CD27high T cells were determined by flow cytometry on a PBMC aliquot from every donor. Libraries came from 5' RACE. The listed sequencing device is Illumina HiSeq 2500. A second PCR of roughly 7 to 11 cycles was run with a J-beta primer mix and a sample-barcoded 5' primer. A template-switch 5' adaptor carrying 12 random nucleotides introduced a unique molecular identifier onto each TCR beta cDNA molecule. At least 2.5 million CDR3-containing paired-end reads were obtained from each sample. First-strand cDNA synthesis was performed from all RNA using the Mint cDNA synthesis kit, with priming by a TRBC-specific oligonucleotide. After uracil-DNA glycosylase treatment, a first 18-cycle PCR used universal primers M1SS and BC2_uni_R on all cDNA. Turning to the authors' computational methods: For normalization, 1 million high-quality reads were randomly selected from each sample, with every read carrying a distinct molecular identifier. Reads sharing molecular identifiers were discarded rather than binned into consensus sequences. CDR3 identification, clonotype clustering and error correction used MiTCR with a Q25 quality threshold and the strictest error-elimination algorithm. A nonparametric unseen species model using Euler transformation provided a lower-bound estimate of total TCR beta diversity. In TCRdb, the public reads were trimmed at Q25 with fastp and aligned with MiXCR, with productive beta chains retained. One record per CDR3 amino acid sequence lists the most common genes and DNA. TCRdb's processing, not the study's, gives the V and J calls here. The sample profile shows 1.5 million to 2 million distinct CDR3 sequences; about 28% of them were found once. About 8% of the sample rests with the top ten.

V ends up 3 bases short and J 6 bases short, with an unmatched junction base count of 4. The germline V gene (reference sequence) sets CDR1 to DFQATT and CDR2 to SNEGSKA. Counted from cysteine to phenylalanine, this CDR3 has 13 amino acids. Only CDR3 DNA is held: 39 bases, read in frame from base 1. Concerning this clonotype: What antigen it recognizes has not been identified. No much larger clone exists at a distance of one base, and base qualities are not known.

The sample consisted of blood. This TCR came from a woman in her 30s in good health. This sequence uses TRBV20-1 and TRBJ1-5, with 8 bases aligning to TRBD1. The DNA sequence is given as TGCAGTGCTAGCGACAGGGGTAGTCAGCCCCAGCATTTT. This yields the protein CSASDRGSQPQHF.